The 19 T cell receptor beta chains given below trace back to one sample, sequenced in a study of CD8+ T cells in alopecia areata. RNA extraction was followed by reverse transcription into cDNA, which acted as the sequencing template. Using immunoSEQ multiplex PCR, the repertoire was profiled, and TCRdb retains in-frame clones only, with some absent. The repertoire holds roughly 120,000 clones, with roughly 69% as singletons. The specimen was CD4+ T cells sorted from blood. These TCRs come from a human donor in good health.

The chain joins TRBV29-1 to TRBJ1-1; the D is unclear. Germline CDR1 reads SQVTM; CDR2 reads ANQGSEA. This CDR3 contains 11 residues. The V and J ends lost 7 bases and 0 bases respectively, with 6 bases between them. CDR3 residues: CSGRMNTEAFF. CDR3 DNA: TGCAGCGGCAGGATGAACACTGAAGCTTTCTTT.

This rearrangement joins TRBV11-2 to TRBJ2-7, with 7 bases matching TRBD2. This CDR3 comprises 12 residues. CDR1 and CDR2 from the germline V gene are SGHAT and FQNNGV. With V trimmed by 5 bases and J by 6 bases, 4 bases remained unmatched. The CDR3 sequence is CASSPPGGEQYF. DNA for the CDR3: TGTGCCAGCAGCCCGCCGGGAGGCGAGCAGTACTTC.

The chain combines TRBV30 with TRBJ2-3, with 9 nucleotides matching TRBD1. The junction had 5 bases not matched to a gene; V was cut back by 4 bases and J by 3 bases. The CDR3 is 14 amino acids. Germline values: CDR1 GTSNPN, CDR2 SVGIG (reference sequence). The CDR3: CAWTRQGVTDTQYF. CDR3 in DNA: TGTGCCTGGACCCGACAGGGGGTTACAGATACGCAGTATTTT.

The J gene is TRBJ1-6, the V gene TRBV30; no definite D call. The germline CDR1 and CDR2 sequences are GTSNPN and SVGIG (reference sequence). This CDR3 contains 13 residues. V gave up 6 bases and J gave up 8 bases, with 14 bases separating them. The CDR3 DNA reads as TGTGCCTGTACCGACTCTAGGGATTCACCCCTCCACTTT. Translation: CACTDSRDSPLHF. The variable domain in full, with the rest retrieved from reference TRBV30 and TRBJ1-6, is SQTIHQWPATLVQPVGSPLSLECTVEGTSNPNLYWYRQAAGRGLQLLFYSVGIGQISSEVPQNLSASRPQDRQFILSSKKLLLSDSGFYLCACTDSRDSPLHFGNGTRLTVT.

V and J are TRBV7-6 and TRBJ2-7; 9 nucleotides line up with TRBD2. The germline V gene encodes CDR1 SGHVS and CDR2 FNYEAQ. Unmatched junction bases numbered 15, after V lost 5 bases and J lost 4 bases. CDR3 length equals 17 residues. CDR3 nucleotide sequence: TGTGCCAGCAGCCCGGGTCCTGGGACTAGCCGCAGATACGAGCAGTACTTC. Residues: CASSPGPGTSRRYEQYF. The full variable domain, with the rest looked up from reference TRBV7-6 and TRBJ2-7, is GAGVSQSPRYKVTKRGQDVALRCDPISGHVSLYWYRQALGQGPEFLTYFNYEAQQDKSGLPNDRFSAERPEGSISTLTIQRTEQRDSAMYRCASSPGPGTSRRYEQYFGPGTRLTVT.

This sequence joins TRBV29-1 and TRBJ2-3, with 10 bases identical to TRBD2. The CDR3 consists of 13 residues. The germline V gene has CDR1 SQVTM and CDR2 ANQGSEA. The ends lost 6 bases at V and 1 base at J; junction bases unmatched: 1. The DNA of the CDR3 is TGCAGCGTCGGGACTAGCGGCACAGATACGCAGTATTTT. Protein sequence: CSVGTSGTDTQYF.

This clone turned up a few times. V gene TRBV23-1 combines with J gene TRBJ1-5, with 7 bases aligning to TRBD1. TRBV23-1 is identified as an open reading frame with a role that is uncertain. This CDR3 region has 13 residues. The V segment lost 6 bases and the J segment 15 bases; nucleotides outside the gene matches: 14. CDR3 loop: CASSKRNRGSRHF. Here the CDR3 DNA reads TGCGCCAGCAGCAAGCGAAACAGGGGCTCTAGGCATTTT.

The chain has TRBV19 and TRBJ2-6, with TRBD1 matching over 7 bases. The junction had 13 bases not matched to a gene; V was cut back by 8 bases and J by 0 bases. Germline-derived CDR1 and CDR2 are LNHDA and SQIVND (reference sequence). This CDR3 is 18 amino acids long. CDR3 sequence: CASEQRQGSSSGANVLTF. The CDR3 nucleotides read TGTGCCAGTGAGCAGCGACAGGGATCCAGCTCTGGGGCCAACGTCCTGACTTTC.

The chain couples TRBV7-9 to TRBJ1-3; D gene uncertain. Trimming took off 5 bases at V and 2 bases at J, with 13 bases between the two ends. CDR1 is SEHNR and CDR2 is FQNEAQ in the germline V gene (reference sequence). CDR3 size: 15 residues. The CDR3 nucleotides are TGTGCCAGCAGCCTGCATTATTCCCCTGGAAACACCATATATTTT. Translation gives CASSLHYSPGNTIYF.

The V and J genes are TRBV6-5 and TRBJ2-7; the match to TRBD2 covers 7 bases. Per germline, CDR1 MNHEY and CDR2 SVGAGI. V shed 4 bases, J shed 2 bases, and the junction held 11 bases outside the gene matches. This CDR3 has 16 residues. The CDR3 loop is CASSSNSRRGAYEQYF. The DNA of the CDR3 is TGTGCCAGCAGTTCCAACTCCAGACGGGGGGCCTACGAGCAGTACTTC.

This chain connects TRBV27 to TRBJ2-7; a possible D gene is TRBD2 (6 bases). This CDR3 has 15 amino acids. V dropped 6 bases and J dropped 2 bases, with 17 bases sitting between them. The germline gives CDR1 MNHEY, CDR2 SMNVEV (reference sequence). The DNA of the CDR3 is TGTGCCAGCAGGAGCGGGCCCGGCGCTGCCTACGAGCAGTACTTC. Translating it yields CASRSGPGAAYEQYF.

This clone was seen only a few times. The chain recombines TRBV29-1 with TRBJ1-1; TRBD1 matches 8 bases. V lost 7 bases, J lost 1 base, and 8 bases stayed unmatched. This CDR3 comprises 14 residues. Germline-derived CDR1 and CDR2 are SQVTM and ANQGSEA. The CDR3 here is CSAVGQGENTEAFF. The CDR3 DNA follows: TGCAGCGCCGTCGGACAGGGCGAGAACACTGAAGCTTTCTTT.

The V and J genes are TRBV9 and TRBJ1-4; D gene unclear. V lost 3 bases and J 7 bases, leaving 16 bases between the germline ends. This CDR3 contains 15 residues. Germline V gene sequence: CDR1 SGDLS, CDR2 YYNGEE. The CDR3 spells CASSAHTGSGEKLFF. The CDR3, as DNA: TGTGCCAGCAGCGCCCACACGGGTTCAGGTGAAAAACTGTTTTTT.

The DNA for the CDR3 is TGTGCCAGCAGAGCGACAGGGAGAAATTCACCCCTCCACTTT. This gives the protein CASRATGRNSPLHF. The chain carries TRBV9 and TRBJ1-6; 7 bases line up with TRBD1. Germline values: CDR1 SGDLS, CDR2 YYNGEE. This CDR3 has 14 amino acids. The trim removed 5 bases at V and 7 bases at J, leaving 6 bases unmatched.

The CDR3 DNA reads TGCAGCGTTGTGCTCGGGGGCCGTCCCATCTACGAGCAGTACTTC. It translates to CSVVLGGRPIYEQYF. The rearrangement uses TRBV29-1 and TRBJ2-7; D may match TRBD1 or TRBD2 (6 bases each). CDR1 SQVTM and CDR2 ANQGSEA come from the germline V gene. V lost 4 bases and J lost 3, with 19 bases in between. There are 15 residues in the CDR3.

The table lists this clone with a few counts. The rearrangement uses TRBV5-1 and TRBJ2-3; weak D call: TRBD1 (5 bases). The CDR3 runs 16 residues. The germline V and J ends were trimmed by 2 bases and 1 base, with 14 bases remaining between them. Germline-derived CDR1 and CDR2 are SGHRS and YFSETQ. CDR3 bases: TGCGCCAGCAGCTTACAGGCTCCCCACCGCACAGATACGCAGTATTTT. Its translation is CASSLQAPHRTDTQYF.

This chain uses TRBV25-1 with TRBJ2-5; 8 bases fit TRBD1. This CDR3 contains 17 residues. V shed 7 bases and J 7 bases; nucleotides not matched to a gene: 20. Germline loops: CDR1 MGHDK, CDR2 SYGVNS. The CDR3 spells CASTPGTFDRGRGTQYF. CDR3 in DNA: TGTGCCAGCACCCCAGGGACGTTCGACAGGGGCCGAGGGACCCAGTACTTC.

This clone appeared a few times. This sample also contains other DNA sequences that code for the same CDR3. The chain uses TRBV12-5 and TRBJ2-7; D is unclear. Trimming stripped 1 base from V and 2 bases from J, with 3 bases between. The CDR3 has 12 residues. Germline V CDR1 and CDR2: LGHNT, FRNRAP. The CDR3 coding sequence is TGTGCTAGTGGTTTGGGCCCCTACGAGCAGTACTTC. Translation gives CASGLGPYEQYF.

The chain couples TRBV15 to TRBJ1-6; D remains unclear. Looked up from germline, CDR1 is LNHNV and CDR2 is YYDKDF (reference sequence). There are 16 residues in the CDR3. V gave up 0 bases and J gave up 10 bases, with 16 bases separating them. The CDR3: CATSRDSRAGGSPLHF. The DNA for the CDR3 is TGTGCCACCAGCAGAGACTCGCGGGCAGGCGGGTCACCCCTCCACTTT.